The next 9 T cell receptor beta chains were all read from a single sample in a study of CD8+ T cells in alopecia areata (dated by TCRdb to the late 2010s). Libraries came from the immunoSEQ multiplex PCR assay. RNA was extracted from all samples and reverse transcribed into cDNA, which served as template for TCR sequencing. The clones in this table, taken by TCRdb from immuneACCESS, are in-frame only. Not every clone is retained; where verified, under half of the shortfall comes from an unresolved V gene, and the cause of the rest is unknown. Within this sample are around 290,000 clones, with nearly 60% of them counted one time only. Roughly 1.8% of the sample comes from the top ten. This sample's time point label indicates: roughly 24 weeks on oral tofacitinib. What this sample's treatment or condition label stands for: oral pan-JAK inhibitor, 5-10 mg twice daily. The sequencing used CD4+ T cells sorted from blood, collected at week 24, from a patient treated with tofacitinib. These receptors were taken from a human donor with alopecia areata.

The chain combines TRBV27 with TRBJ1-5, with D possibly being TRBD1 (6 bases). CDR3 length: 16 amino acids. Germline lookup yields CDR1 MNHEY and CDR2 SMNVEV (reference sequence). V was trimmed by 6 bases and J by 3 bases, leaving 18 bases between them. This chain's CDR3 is CASSEGGTITNQPQHF. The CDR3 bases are TGTGCCAGCAGCGAAGGGGGGACCATTACCAATCAGCCCCAGCATTTT.

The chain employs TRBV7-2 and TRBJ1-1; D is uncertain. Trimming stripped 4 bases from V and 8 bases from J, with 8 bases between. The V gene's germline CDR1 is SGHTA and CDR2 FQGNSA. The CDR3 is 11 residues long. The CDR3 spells CASSSGQEAFF. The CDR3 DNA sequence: TGTGCCAGCAGCTCAGGCCAGGAAGCTTTCTTT. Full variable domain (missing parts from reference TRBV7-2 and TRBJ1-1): GAGVSQSPSNKVTEKGKDVELRCDPISGHTALYWYRQSLGQGLEFLIYFQGNSAPDKSGLPSDRFSAERTGGSVSTLTIQRTQQEDSAVYLCASSSGQEAFFGQGTRLTVV.

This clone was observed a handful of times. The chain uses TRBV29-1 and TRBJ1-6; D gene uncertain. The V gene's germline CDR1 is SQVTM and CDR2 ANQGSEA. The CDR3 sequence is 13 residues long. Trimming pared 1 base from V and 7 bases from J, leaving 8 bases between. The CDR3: CSVEVGANSPLHF. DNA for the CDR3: TGCAGCGTTGAAGTGGGCGCAAATTCACCCCTCCACTTT. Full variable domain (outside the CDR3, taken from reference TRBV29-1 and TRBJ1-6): SAVISQKPSRDICQRGTSLTIQCQVDSQVTMMFWYRQQPGQSLTLIATANQGSEATYESGFVIDKFPISRPNLTFSTLTVSNMSPEDSSIYLCSVEVGANSPLHFGNGTRLTVT.

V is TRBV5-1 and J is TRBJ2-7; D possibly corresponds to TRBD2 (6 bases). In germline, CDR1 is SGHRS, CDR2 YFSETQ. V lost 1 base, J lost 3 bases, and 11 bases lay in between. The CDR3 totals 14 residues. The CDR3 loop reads CASSLLAEDYEQYF. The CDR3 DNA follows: TGCGCCAGCAGCTTGTTAGCGGAAGACTACGAGCAGTACTTC.

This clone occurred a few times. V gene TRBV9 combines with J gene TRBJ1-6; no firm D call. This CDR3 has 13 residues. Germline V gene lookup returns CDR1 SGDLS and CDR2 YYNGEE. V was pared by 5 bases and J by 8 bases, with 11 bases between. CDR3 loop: CASSEGPDSPLHF. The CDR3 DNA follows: TGTGCCAGCAGTGAAGGGCCCGATTCACCCCTCCACTTT. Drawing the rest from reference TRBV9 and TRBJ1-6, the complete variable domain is DSGVTQTPKHLITATGQRVTLRCSPRSGDLSVYWYQQSLDQGLQFLIQYYNGEERAKGNILERFSAQQFPDLHSELNLSSLELGDSALYFCASSEGPDSPLHFGNGTRLTVT.

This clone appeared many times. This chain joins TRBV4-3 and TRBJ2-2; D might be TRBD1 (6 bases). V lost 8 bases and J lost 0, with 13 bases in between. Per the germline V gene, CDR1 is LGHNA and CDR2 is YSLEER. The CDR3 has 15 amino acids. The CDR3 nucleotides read TGCGCCAGCGCCTGGACAGTCTCGAACACCGGGGAGCTGTTTTTT. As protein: CASAWTVSNTGELFF.

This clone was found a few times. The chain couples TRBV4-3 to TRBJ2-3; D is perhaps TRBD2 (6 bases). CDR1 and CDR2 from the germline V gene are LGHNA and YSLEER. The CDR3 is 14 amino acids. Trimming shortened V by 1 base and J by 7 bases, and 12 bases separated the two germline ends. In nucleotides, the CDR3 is TGCGCCAGCAGCCAAGTGTCTAGCGCCCATACGCAGTATTTT. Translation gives CASSQVSSAHTQYF.

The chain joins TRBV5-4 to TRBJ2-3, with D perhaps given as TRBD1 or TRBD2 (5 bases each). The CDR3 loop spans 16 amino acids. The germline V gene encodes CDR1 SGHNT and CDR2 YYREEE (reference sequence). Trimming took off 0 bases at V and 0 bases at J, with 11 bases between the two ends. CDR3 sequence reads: CASSLVGVGSTDTQYF. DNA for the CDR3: TGTGCCAGCAGCTTGGTGGGGGTCGGGAGCACAGATACGCAGTATTTT.

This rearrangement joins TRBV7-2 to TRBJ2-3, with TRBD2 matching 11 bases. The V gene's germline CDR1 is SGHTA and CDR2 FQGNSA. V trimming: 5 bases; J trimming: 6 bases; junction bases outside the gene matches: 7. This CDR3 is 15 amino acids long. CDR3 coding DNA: TGTGCCAGCAGCCAAATAGCGGGGGGGCAGGATACGCAGTATTTT. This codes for CASSQIAGGQDTQYF. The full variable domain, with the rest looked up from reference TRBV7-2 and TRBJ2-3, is GAGVSQSPSNKVTEKGKDVELRCDPISGHTALYWYRQSLGQGLEFLIYFQGNSAPDKSGLPSDRFSAERTGGSVSTLTIQRTQQEDSAVYLCASSQIAGGQDTQYFGPGTRLTVL.